This T cell receptor (beta chain) was profiled in a study of graft-versus-host responses after intestinal transplantation. TCRdb's copy holds only in-frame clones and misses some; the assay was immunoSEQ multiplex PCR. Of 78,000 or so clones listed, 87% are singletons. Comment on this clone: The antigen remains unidentified.

The CDR3 has 14 residues. The J segment lost 8 bases and the V segment lost 10 bases, leaving 13 bases of the junction unmatched. Germline lookup yields CDR1 MDHEN and CDR2 SYDVKM. The chain carries TRBV28 and TRBJ2-1; TRBD2 matches 8 bases. The specimen comprised unstimulated CD8+ T cells sorted from spleen or lymph node cells, sampled before transplant. This TCR came from a human donor who was the organ donor for an intestinal transplant. CDR3 in DNA: TGTGCCATTGCAGCGGGGGCCCTTATCTATGAGCAGTTCTTC. Translating gives CAIAAGALIYEQFF.